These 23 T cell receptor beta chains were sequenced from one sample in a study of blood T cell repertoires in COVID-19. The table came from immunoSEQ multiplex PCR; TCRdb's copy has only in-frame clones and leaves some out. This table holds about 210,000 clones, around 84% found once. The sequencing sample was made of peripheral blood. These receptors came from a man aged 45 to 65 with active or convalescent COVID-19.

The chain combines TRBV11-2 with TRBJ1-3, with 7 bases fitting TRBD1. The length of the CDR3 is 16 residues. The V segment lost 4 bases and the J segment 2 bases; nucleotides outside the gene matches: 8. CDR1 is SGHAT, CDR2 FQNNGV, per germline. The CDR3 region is CASSSVRGTAGNTIYF. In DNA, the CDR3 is TGTGCCAGCAGCTCCGTTAGGGGGACAGCTGGAAACACCATATATTTT.

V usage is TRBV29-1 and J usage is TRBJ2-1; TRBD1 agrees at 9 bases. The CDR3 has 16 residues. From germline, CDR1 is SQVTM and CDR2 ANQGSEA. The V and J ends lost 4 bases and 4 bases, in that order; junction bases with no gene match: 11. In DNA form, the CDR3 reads TGCAGCGTTGGCCCCCTCCGGGACAGGGCTTACAATGAGCAGTTCTTC. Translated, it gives CSVGPLRDRAYNEQFF.

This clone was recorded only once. CDR3 loop: CASSLVVGAGEAFF. The CDR3 region has the DNA TGTGCCAGCAGCTTAGTCGTGGGGGCGGGTGAAGCTTTCTTT. The genes are TRBV7-2 and TRBJ1-1; a possible D gene is TRBD1 (6 bases). Germline V gene sequence: CDR1 SGHTA, CDR2 FQGNSA. This CDR3 is built from 14 residues. V dropped 1 base and J dropped 7 bases, with 13 bases sitting between them.

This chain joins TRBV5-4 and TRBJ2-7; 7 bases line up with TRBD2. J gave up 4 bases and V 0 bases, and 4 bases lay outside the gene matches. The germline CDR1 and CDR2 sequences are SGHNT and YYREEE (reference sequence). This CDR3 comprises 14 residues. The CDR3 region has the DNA TGTGCCAGCAGCTTGGAAGCGGGGTCTTACGAGCAGTACTTC. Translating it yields CASSLEAGSYEQYF.

CDR3 nucleotides: TGTGCCAGCAGCCTCAATGGGGCGGGGTGGTTCTTC. The encoded protein is CASSLNGAGWFF. The rearrangement links TRBV11-2 to TRBJ2-1, with a possible D match to TRBD2 (6 bases). The germline CDR1 and CDR2 sequences are SGHAT and FQNNGV. The CDR3 extends over 12 amino acids. The germline V and J ends were trimmed by 5 bases and 15 bases, with 17 bases remaining between them.

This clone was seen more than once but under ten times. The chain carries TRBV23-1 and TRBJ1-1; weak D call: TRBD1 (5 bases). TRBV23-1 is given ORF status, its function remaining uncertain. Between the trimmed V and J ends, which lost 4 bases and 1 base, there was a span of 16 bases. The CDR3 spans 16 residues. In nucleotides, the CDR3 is TGCGCCAGCAGTCCGAAAGAACAGGACAAGAACACTGAAGCTTTCTTT. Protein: CASSPKEQDKNTEAFF.

CDR3: CASSPGPGGGEREQFF. The CDR3 DNA reads as TGCGCCAGCAGCCCAGGCCCGGGGGGGGGCGAGAGGGAGCAGTTCTTC. The chain joins TRBV4-1 to TRBJ2-1; TRBD2 agrees at 8 bases. The CDR3 sequence is 16 residues long. V lost 4 bases to trimming and J lost 10 bases; unmatched junction nucleotides: 15. The germline gives CDR1 MGHRA, CDR2 YSYEKL.

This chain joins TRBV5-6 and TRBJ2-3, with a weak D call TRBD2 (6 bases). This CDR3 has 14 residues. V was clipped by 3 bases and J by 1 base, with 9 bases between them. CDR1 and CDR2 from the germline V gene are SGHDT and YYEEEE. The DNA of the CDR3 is TGTGCCAGCAGCTCGGGGGACGGCACAGATACGCAGTATTTT. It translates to CASSSGDGTDTQYF. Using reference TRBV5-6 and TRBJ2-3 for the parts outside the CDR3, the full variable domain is DAGVTQSPTHLIKTRGQQVTLRCSPKSGHDTVSWYQQALGQGPQFIFQYYEEEERQRGNFPDRFSGHQFPNYSSELNVNALLLGDSALYLCASSSGDGTDTQYFGPGTRLTVL.

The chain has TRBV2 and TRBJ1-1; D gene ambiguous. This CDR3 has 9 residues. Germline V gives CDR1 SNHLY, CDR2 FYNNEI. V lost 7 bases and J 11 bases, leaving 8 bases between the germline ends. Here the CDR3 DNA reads TGTGCCAGCATTTTGCAGGCTTTCTTT. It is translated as CASILQAFF.

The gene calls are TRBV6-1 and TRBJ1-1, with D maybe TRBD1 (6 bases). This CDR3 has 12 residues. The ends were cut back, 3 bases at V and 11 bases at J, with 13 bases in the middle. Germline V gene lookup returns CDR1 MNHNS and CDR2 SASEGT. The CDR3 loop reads CASSDVKGDAFF. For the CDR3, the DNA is TGTGCCAGCAGTGATGTCAAGGGGGATGCTTTCTTT.

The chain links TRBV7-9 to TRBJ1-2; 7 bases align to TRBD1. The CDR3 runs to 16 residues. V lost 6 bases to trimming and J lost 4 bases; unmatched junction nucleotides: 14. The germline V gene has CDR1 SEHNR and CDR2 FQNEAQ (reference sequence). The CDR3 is CASRTAKTGDIYGYTF. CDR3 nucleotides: TGTGCCAGCAGAACCGCCAAAACAGGGGACATCTATGGCTACACCTTC.

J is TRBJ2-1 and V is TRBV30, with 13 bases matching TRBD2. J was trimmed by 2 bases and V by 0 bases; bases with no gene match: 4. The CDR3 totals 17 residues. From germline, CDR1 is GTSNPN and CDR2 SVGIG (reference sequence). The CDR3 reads CAWSVWTSGRAYNEQFF. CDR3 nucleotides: TGTGCCTGGAGTGTCTGGACTAGCGGGAGAGCCTACAATGAGCAGTTCTTC.

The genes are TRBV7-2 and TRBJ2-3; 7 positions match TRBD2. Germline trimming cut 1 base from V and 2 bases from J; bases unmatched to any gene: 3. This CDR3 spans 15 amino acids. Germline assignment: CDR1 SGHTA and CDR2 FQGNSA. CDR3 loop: CASSLVAGVTDTQYF. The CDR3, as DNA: TGTGCCAGCAGCTTAGTCGCGGGGGTCACAGATACGCAGTATTTT.

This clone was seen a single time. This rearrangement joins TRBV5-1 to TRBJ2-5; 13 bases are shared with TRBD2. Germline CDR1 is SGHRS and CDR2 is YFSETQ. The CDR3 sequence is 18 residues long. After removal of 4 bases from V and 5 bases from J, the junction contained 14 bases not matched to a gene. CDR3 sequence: CASSPGLAGAWDGETQYF. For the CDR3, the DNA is TGCGCCAGCAGCCCAGGACTAGCGGGGGCTTGGGATGGGGAGACCCAGTACTTC.

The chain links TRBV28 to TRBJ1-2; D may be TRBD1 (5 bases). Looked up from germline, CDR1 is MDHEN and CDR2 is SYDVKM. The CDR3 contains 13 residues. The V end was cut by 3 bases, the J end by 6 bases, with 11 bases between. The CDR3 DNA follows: TGTGCCAGCAGTTTTAGGGGCCCTGATGGCTACACCTTC. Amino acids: CASSFRGPDGYTF.

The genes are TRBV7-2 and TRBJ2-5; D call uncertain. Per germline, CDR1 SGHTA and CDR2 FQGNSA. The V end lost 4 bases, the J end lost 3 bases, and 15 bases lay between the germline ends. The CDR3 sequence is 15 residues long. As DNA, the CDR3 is TGTGCCAGCAGCTACCAGCGAGGTACGGAAGAGACCCAGTACTTC. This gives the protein CASSYQRGTEETQYF. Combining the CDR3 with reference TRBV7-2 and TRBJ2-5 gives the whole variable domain GAGVSQSPSNKVTEKGKDVELRCDPISGHTALYWYRQSLGQGLEFLIYFQGNSAPDKSGLPSDRFSAERTGGSVSTLTIQRTQQEDSAVYLCASSYQRGTEETQYFGPGTRLLVL.

CDR3 nucleotides: TGTGCCAGCAGCTCCTCTACTAGCGTTCTAGCCAAAAACATTCAGTACTTC. Its protein is CASSSSTSVLAKNIQYF. V gene TRBV7-2 combines with J gene TRBJ2-4; 7 bases line up with TRBD2. V shed 4 bases and J 0 bases; nucleotides not matched to a gene: 9. The CDR3 length is 17 residues. In germline, CDR1 is SGHTA, CDR2 FQGNSA.

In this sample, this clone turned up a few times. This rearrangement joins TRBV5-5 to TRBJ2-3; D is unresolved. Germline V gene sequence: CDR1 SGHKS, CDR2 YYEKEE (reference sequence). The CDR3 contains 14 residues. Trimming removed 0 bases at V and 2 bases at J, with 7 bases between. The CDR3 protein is CASSLAPNTDTQYF. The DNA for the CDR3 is TGTGCCAGCAGCTTGGCCCCAAACACAGATACGCAGTATTTT.

The CDR3 region has the DNA TGTGCCAGCAGCTTAGTCATGAGGGTTGGTCAGCCCCAGCATTTT. Translation: CASSLVMRVGQPQHF. This sequence joins TRBV11-2 and TRBJ1-5, with D hard to call. The germline V and J ends were trimmed by 1 base and 6 bases, with 13 bases remaining between them. In germline, CDR1 is SGHAT, CDR2 FQNNGV. This CDR3 contains 15 residues.

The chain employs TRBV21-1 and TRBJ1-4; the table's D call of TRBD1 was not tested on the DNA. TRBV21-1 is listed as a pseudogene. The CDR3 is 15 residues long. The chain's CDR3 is CASSSNSNLNEKLFF. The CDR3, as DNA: TGTGCCAGCAGTTCCAACAGTAATCTTAATGAAAAACTGTTTTTT.

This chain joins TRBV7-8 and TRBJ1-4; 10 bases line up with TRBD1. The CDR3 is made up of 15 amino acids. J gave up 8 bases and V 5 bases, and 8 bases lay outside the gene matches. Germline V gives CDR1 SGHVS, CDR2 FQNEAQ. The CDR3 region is CASSPQGQGSEKLFF. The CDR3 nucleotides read TGTGCCAGCAGCCCCCAGGGACAGGGGAGCGAAAAACTGTTTTTT.

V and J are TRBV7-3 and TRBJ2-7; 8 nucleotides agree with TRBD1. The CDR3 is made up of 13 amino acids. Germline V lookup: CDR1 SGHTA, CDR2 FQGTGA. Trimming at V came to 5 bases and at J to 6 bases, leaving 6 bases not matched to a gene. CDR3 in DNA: TGTGCCAGCAGCATGGGACAGGTCGGCGAGCAGTACTTC. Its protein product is CASSMGQVGEQYF.

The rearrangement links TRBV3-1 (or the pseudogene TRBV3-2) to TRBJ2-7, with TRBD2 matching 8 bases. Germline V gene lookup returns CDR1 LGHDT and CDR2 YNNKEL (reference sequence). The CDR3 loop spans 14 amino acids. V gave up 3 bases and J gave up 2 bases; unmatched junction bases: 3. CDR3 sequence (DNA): TGTGCCAGCAGCCAGTCGGGAGGGCCCTACGAGCAGTACTTC. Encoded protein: CASSQSGGPYEQYF.